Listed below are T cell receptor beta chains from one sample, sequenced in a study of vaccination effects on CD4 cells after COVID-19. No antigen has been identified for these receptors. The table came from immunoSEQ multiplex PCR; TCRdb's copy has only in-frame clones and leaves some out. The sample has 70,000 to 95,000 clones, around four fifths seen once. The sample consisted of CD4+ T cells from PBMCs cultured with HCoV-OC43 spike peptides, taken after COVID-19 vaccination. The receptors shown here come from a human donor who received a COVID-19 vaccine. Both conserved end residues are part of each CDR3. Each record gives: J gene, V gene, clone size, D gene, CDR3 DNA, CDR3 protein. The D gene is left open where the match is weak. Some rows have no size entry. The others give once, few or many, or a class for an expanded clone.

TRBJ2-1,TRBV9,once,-,TGTGCCAGCAGCGCAGAGTCGCGGTTCGGCAATGAGCAGTTCTTC,CASSAESRFGNEQFF
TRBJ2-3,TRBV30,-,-,TGTGCCTGGAGTGTACAGGGCACCACAGATACGCAGTATTTT,CAWSVQGTTDTQYF
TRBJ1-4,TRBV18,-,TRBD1,TGTGCCAGCTCAGAACAAGGACAGGCCAGCAATGAAAAACTGTTTTTT,CASSEQGQASNEKLFF
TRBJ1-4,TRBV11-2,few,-,TGTGCCAGCAGGGCAGGGTGGACTAATGAAAAACTGTTTTTT,CASRAGWTNEKLFF
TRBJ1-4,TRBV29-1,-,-,TGCAGCGTTTTTGACTCAACAGCGGAAAAACTGTTTTTT,CSVFDSTAEKLFF
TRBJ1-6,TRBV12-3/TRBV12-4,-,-,TGTGCCAGCAGCGGGGATTCACCCCTCCACTTT,CASSGDSPLHF
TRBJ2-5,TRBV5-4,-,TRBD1,TGTGCCAGCAGTCGGGACAGGGGGCAAGAGACCCAGTACTTC,CASSRDRGQETQYF
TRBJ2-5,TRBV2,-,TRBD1,TGTGCCAGCAGGGGACAGGCAAAAGAGACCCAGTACTTC,CASRGQAKETQYF
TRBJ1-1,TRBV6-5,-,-,TGTGCCAGCAGTTACTCGATACACGGAAACACTGAAGCTTTCTTT,CASSYSIHGNTEAFF
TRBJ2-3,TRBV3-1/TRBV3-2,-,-,TGTGCCAGCAGCCAAGGGGGGGGCACAGATACGCAGTATTTT,CASSQGGGTDTQYF
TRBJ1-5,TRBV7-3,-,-,TGTGCCAGCAGCTTGTCCAAAGGTCAGCCCCAGCATTTT,CASSLSKGQPQHF
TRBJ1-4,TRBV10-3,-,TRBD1,TGTGCCATCAGTGAGAGGGGGACAGGGAATGAAAAACTGTTTTTT,CAISERGTGNEKLFF
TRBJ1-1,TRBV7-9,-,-,TGTGCCAGCAGCAGCGTCCGCGCAGGGAGTGTCGGTACTGAAGCTTTCTTT,CASSSVRAGSVGTEAFF
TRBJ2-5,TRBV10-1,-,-,TGCGCCAGCAGTGAGGGGGGGTCTCAAGAGACCCAGTACTTC,CASSEGGSQETQYF
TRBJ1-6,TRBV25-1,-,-,TGTGCCAGCAGAGGGACATCTTCCTCACCCCTCCACTTT,CASRGTSSSPLHF
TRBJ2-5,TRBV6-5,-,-,TGTGCCAGCAGCTTACAGGGACCCCAAGAGACCCAGTACTTC,CASSLQGPQETQYF
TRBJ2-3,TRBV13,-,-,TGTGCCAGCAGCCCCCGGACAAACACAGATACGCAGTATTTT,CASSPRTNTDTQYF
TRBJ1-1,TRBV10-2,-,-,TGCGCCAGCACCCCCAGGGTGGACACTGAAGCTTTCTTT,CASTPRVDTEAFF
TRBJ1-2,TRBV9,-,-,TGTGCCAGCAGCGTAGGGACAAGAAGGTTCGAATATGGCTACACCTTC,CASSVGTRRFEYGYTF
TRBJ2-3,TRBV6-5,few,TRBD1,TGTGCCAGCACCTACAGGGGGCAGGGAGATACGCAGTATTTT,CASTYRGQGDTQYF
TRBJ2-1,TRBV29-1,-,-,TGCAGCGTTGTTTACGGGAATGAGCAGTTCTTC,CSVVYGNEQFF
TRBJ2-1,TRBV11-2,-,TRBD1,TGTGCCAGCAGCTTACGTGTACCGGGACAGGGAAATGAGCAGTTCTTC,CASSLRVPGQGNEQFF
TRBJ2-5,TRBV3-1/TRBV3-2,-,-,TGTGCCAGTTCTACTATGGGGTGGAGTCAAGAGACCCAGTACTTC,CASSTMGWSQETQYF
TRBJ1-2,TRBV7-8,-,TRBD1,TGTGCCAGCAGCCAACTCGGACAGGGGGCGGAGGGCTACACCTTC,CASSQLGQGAEGYTF